The next 3 T cell receptor beta chains were all read from a single sample in a study of metastatic and nonmetastatic thyroid tumors. TCRdb re-analyzed the PCR reads through MiXCR. The data hold about 32,000 clones, with less than 20% observed a single time. No treatment had been given to any patient before thyroid surgery. Sequenced material: blood. These TCRs come from a female donor with papillary thyroid cancer or a benign thyroid nodule (not recorded which). Some clones in this sample may be carry-over from other donors' samples.

This clone has at least ten counts. The chain links TRBV20-1 to TRBJ2-7; TRBD2 matches 7 bases. The CDR3 consists of 12 residues. Trimming cost V 2 bases and J 4 bases; bases outside gene matches: 2. Per germline, CDR1 DFQATT and CDR2 SNEGSKA (reference sequence). The CDR3 region is CSARLAEYEQYF. CDR3 in DNA: TGCAGTGCTAGACTAGCGGAGTACGAGCAGTACTTC.

This clone was counted ten times or more. The chain uses TRBV7-3 and TRBJ2-5, with 12 bases that match TRBD2. This CDR3 spans 15 amino acids. Trimming took 5 bases from V and 3 from J; bases not matched to a gene: 4. Germline V gives CDR1 SGHTA, CDR2 FQGTGA. The CDR3 DNA follows: TGTGCCAGCAGCCGAGGACTAGCGGGGAAAGAGACCCAGTACTTC. It is translated as CASSRGLAGKETQYF. The entire variable domain, with the rest obtained from reference TRBV7-3 and TRBJ2-5, is as follows: GAGVSQTPSNKVTEKGKYVELRCDPISGHTALYWYRQSLGQGPEFLIYFQGTGAADDSGLPNDRFFAVRPEGSVSTLKIQRTERGDSAVYLCASSRGLAGKETQYFGPGTRLLVL.

A remark on this clone: This CDR3 fails to terminate in the conserved phenylalanine or tryptophan, so it likely reflects a read error. The chain combines TRBV29-1 with TRBJ1-4; 9 nucleotides agree with TRBD1. Germline V CDR1 and CDR2: SQVTM, ANQGSEA. The CDR3 has 12 amino acids. CDR3 bases: TGCGGCGTGACAGGGGGGGATGAAAAACTGTTTTGT. The encoded protein is CGVTGGDEKLFC.